This T cell receptor (beta chain) was recorded in a study of shared clonotypes between healthy human individuals. The overall study: Three CD4 naive, three CD4 memory, two CD8 naive and one CD8 memory plate were used per donor. Findings of the study overall: It was the few donors that limited the genetic and exposure-history diversity represented.

Details on this clone: The antigen is undetermined.

Replicate PCRs for sorted subsets used approximately 220 ng DNA; this equaled some 30,000 T cell genomes. The authors' processing: Filtering of immunoSEQ junctional sequences could not match full-length read filtering. Here immunoSEQ multiplex PCR was the method, and the copy in TCRdb shows in-frame clones only, minus some. D and trimming were read from the DNA, whereas the V and J calls and clone size are those reported in that table. Among about 2.4 million clones listed, over 85% were seen once. The germline gives CDR1 SQVTM, CDR2 ANQGSEA. The CDR3 totals 13 residues. V lost 4 bases and J 0 bases, leaving 9 bases between the germline ends.

This chain links TRBV29-1 with TRBJ1-2, with D hard to call. The clonotype was recovered from a man aged 18 to 30 in good health. Source material: naive CD4+ T cells sorted from blood. Regarding subset: CD45RA+ positively selected. CDR3 loop: CSVVEGPNYGYTF. CDR3 DNA: TGCAGCGTTGTAGAAGGCCCTAACTATGGCTACACCTTC. The complete variable domain, with remaining parts taken from reference TRBV29-1 and TRBJ1-2, reads SAVISQKPSRDICQRGTSLTIQCQVDSQVTMMFWYRQQPGQSLTLIATANQGSEATYESGFVIDKFPISRPNLTFSTLTVSNMSPEDSSIYLCSVVEGPNYGYTFGSGTRLTVV.